This T cell receptor (beta chain) was observed in a study of T-cell reconstitution after alpha-beta-depleted transplantation in children. Unique molecular identifiers tagged the TCRbeta library. TCRdb reanalysed the PCR reads using MiXCR and keeps one entry per CDR3 protein. The sample carries hundreds of thousands of distinct CDR3 sequences, around 9.6% recorded once. This CDR3 has 19 amino acids. The V end lost 1 base, the J end lost 6 bases, and 26 bases lay between the germline ends. The V gene's germline CDR1 is SGHRS and CDR2 YFSETQ. Specimen: PBMCs from the stem cell graft donor, collected from the stem cell graft. The sequence was obtained from a human donor who donated a stem cell graft to a child with SCID. This chain uses TRBV5-1 with TRBJ2-1; a possible D gene is TRBD2 (6 bases). The CDR3 is CASSLSGGRQYQISNEQFF. As DNA, the CDR3 is TGCGCCAGCAGCTTGTCCGGGGGTCGTCAATATCAGATCTCCAATGAGCAGTTCTTC.